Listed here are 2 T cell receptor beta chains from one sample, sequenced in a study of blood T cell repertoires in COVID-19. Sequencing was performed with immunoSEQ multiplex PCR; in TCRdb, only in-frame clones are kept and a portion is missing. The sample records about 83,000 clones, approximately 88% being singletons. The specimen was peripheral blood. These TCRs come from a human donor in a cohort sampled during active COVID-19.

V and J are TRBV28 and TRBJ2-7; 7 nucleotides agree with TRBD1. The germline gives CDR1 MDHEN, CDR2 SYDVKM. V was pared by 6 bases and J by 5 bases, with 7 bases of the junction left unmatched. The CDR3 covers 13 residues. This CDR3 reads CASRSGQLNEQYF. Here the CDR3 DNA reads TGTGCCAGCAGGTCGGGACAGCTCAACGAGCAGTACTTC.

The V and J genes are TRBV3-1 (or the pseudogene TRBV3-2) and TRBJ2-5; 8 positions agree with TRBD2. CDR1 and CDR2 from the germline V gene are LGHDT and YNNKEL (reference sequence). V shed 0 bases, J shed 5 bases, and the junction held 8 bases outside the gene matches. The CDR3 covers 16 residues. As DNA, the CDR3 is TGTGCCAGCAGCCAAGATTTAGGACTAGCTGGGGAGACCCAGTACTTC. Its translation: CASSQDLGLAGETQYF.